This paragraph covers one T cell receptor (beta chain) sequence. Its antigen is not identified. The immunoSEQ assay was version 4, run in survey mode. Genomic DNA was diluted to around 10 ng/uL, up to roughly 1 ug per sample. The protocol was immunoSEQ multiplex PCR, while the TCRdb copy is restricted to in-frame clones and leaves out a portion. The table records 40,000 to 45,000 clones, about nine tenths of them present only once. This sample was taken from a study of persistence of HIV-infected CD4 T cells. General study findings and limits: Degenerate expanded CDR3beta sequences were enriched among CMV- and Gag-responding cells.

This nonspecific control used anti-CD3/anti-CD28 bead stimulation of CD4+ T cells. Responding CD4+ T cells were sorted by upregulation of both CD40 ligand and CD69. Before stimulation, PBMCs underwent CD8+ T cell depletion. The CDR3 contains 14 residues. J gave up 0 bases and V 11 bases, and 6 bases lay outside the gene matches. Germline CDR1 and CDR2: SNHLY and FYNNEI. The sequences come from CD4+ T cells sorted from PBMCs after 18-hour stimulation, collected from a patient who received antiretroviral therapy. The clonotype originates from an adult man with HIV who was CMV-seropositive. The chain joins TRBV2 to TRBJ2-1; 8 bases map to TRBD2. CDR3 nucleotide sequence: TGTGCCCCCGGGGGGGTCGTCTCCTACAATGAGCAGTTCTTC. It translates to CAPGGVVSYNEQFF.